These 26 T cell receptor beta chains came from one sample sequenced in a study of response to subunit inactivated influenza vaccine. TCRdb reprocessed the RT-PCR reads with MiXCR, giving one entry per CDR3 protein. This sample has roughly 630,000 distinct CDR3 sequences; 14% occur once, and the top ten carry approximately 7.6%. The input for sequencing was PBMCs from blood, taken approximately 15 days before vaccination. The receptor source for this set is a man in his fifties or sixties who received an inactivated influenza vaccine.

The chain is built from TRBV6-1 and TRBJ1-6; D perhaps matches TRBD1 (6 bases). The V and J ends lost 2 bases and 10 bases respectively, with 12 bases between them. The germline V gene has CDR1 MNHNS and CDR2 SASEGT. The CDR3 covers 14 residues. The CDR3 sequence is CASSERRTDSPLHF. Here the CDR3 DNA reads TGTGCCAGCAGTGAAAGGAGGACAGACTCACCCCTCCACTTT.

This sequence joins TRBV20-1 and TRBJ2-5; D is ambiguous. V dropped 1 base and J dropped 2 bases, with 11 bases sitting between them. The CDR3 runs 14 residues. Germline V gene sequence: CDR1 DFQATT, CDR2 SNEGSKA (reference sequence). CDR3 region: CSARAPWAQETQYF. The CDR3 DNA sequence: TGCAGTGCTAGAGCCCCGTGGGCACAAGAGACCCAGTACTTC.

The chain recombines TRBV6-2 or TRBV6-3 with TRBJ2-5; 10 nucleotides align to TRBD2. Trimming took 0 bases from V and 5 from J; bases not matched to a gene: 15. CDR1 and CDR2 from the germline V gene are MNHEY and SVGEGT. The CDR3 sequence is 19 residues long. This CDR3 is CASSYSLGLAGVDRETQYF. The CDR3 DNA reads TGTGCCAGCAGTTACTCGCTTGGGCTAGCGGGAGTCGACCGTGAGACCCAGTACTTC.

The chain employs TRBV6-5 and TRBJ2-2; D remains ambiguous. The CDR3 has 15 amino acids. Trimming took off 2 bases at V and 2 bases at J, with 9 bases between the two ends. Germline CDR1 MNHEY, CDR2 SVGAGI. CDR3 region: CASSYIGRNTGELFF. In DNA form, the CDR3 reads TGTGCCAGCAGTTACATAGGCAGAAACACCGGGGAGCTGTTTTTT.

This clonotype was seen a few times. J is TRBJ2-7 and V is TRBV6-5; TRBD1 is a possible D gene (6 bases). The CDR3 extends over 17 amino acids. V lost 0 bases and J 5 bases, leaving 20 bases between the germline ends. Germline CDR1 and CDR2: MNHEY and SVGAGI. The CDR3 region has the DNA TGTGCCAGCAGTTACTCGACTCCATCGGTCAGGGGAAACGAGCAGTACTTC. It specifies CASSYSTPSVRGNEQYF.

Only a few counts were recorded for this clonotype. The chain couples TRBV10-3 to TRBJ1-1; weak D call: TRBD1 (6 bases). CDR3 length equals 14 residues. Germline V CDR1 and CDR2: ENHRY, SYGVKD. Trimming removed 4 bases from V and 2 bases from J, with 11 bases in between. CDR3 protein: CAISGGRGNTEAFF. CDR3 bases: TGTGCCATCAGTGGTGGCAGGGGCAACACTGAAGCTTTCTTT.

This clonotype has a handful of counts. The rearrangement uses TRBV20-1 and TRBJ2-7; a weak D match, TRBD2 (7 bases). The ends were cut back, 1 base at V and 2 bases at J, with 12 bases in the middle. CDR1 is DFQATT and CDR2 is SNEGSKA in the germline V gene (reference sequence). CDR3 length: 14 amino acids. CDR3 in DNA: TGCAGTGCTAGAGGGGCGGGGGCCACCTACGAGCAGTACTTC. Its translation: CSARGAGATYEQYF.

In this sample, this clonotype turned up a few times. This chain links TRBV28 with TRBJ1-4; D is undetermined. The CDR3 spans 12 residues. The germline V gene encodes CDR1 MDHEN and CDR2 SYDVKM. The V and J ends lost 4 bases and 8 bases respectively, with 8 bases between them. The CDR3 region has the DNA TGTGCCAGCAGTTCCTCCTTGGAAAAACTGTTTTTT. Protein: CASSSSLEKLFF. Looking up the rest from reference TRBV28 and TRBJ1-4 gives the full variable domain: DVKVTQSSRYLVKRTGEKVFLECVQDMDHENMFWYRQDPGLGLRLIYFSYDVKMKEKGDIPEGYSVSREKKERFSLILESASTNQTSMYLCASSSSLEKLFFGSGTQLSVL.

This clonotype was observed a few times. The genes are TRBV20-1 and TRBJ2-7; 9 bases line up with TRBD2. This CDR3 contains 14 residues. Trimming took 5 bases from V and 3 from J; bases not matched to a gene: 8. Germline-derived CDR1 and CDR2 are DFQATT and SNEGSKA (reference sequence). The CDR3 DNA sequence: TGCAGTGCTCATCAACTAGCGGGTGGCTACGAGCAGTACTTC. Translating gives CSAHQLAGGYEQYF.

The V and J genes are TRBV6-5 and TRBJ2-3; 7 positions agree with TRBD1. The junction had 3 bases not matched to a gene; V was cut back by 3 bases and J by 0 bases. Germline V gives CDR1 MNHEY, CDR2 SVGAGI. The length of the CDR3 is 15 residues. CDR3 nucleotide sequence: TGTGCCAGCAGTTATCAGGGGGTTAGCACAGATACGCAGTATTTT. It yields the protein CASSYQGVSTDTQYF.

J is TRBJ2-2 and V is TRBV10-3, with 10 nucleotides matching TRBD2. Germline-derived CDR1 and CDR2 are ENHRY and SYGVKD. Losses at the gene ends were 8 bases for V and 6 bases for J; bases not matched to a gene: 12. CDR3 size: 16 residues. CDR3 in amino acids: CAIRLTSGSGSGELFF. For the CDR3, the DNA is TGTGCCATCCGTCTGACTAGCGGGTCCGGCTCCGGGGAGCTGTTTTTT.

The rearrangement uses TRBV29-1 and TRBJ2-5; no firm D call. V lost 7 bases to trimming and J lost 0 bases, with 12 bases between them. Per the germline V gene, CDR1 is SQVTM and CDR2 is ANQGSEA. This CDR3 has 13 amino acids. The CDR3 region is CSAGRRDQETQYF. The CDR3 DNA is TGCAGCGCCGGGCGACGCGACCAAGAGACCCAGTACTTC.

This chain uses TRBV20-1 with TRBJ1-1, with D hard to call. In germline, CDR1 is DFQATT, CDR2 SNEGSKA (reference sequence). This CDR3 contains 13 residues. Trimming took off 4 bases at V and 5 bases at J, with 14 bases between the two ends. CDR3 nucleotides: TGCAGTGCTATTCGGGAGACACGGACTGAAGCTTTCTTT. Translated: CSAIRETRTEAFF.

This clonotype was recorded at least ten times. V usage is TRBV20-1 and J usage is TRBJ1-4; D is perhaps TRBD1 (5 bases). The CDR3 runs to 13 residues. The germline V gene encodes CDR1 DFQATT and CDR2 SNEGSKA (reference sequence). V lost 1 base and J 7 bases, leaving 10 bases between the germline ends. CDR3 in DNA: TGCAGTGCTAGAGCGGCAGGGAGTGAAAAACTGTTTTTT. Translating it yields CSARAAGSEKLFF.

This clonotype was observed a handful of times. The CDR3 DNA reads TGCGCCAGCAGCCAACCGGGACAGGGAGTTTACGAGCAGTACTTC. This sequence encodes CASSQPGQGVYEQYF. The genes are TRBV4-1 and TRBJ2-7; 9 nucleotides agree with TRBD1. The CDR3 extends over 15 amino acids. Germline V gives CDR1 MGHRA, CDR2 YSYEKL. J gave up 4 bases and V 2 bases, and 6 bases lay outside the gene matches.

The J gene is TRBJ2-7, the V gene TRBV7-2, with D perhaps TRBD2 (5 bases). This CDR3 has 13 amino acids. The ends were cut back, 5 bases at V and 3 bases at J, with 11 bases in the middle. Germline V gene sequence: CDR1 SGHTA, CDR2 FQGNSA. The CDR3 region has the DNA TGTGCCAGCAGCACTCCTAGCTACTACGAGCAGTACTTC. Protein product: CASSTPSYYEQYF.

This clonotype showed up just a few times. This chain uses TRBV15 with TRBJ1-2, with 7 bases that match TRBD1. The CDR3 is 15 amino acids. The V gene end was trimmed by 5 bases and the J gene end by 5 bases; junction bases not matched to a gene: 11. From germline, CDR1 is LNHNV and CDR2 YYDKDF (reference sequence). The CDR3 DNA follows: TGTGCCACCAGCGGCGGATACCAACAGGGGTATGGCTACACCTTC. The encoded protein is CATSGGYQQGYGYTF.

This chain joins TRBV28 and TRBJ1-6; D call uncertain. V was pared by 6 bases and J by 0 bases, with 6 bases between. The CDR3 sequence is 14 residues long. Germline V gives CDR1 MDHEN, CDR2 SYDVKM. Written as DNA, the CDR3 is TGTGCCAGCAGGAACAGCTCCTATAATTCACCCCTCCACTTT. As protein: CASRNSSYNSPLHF.

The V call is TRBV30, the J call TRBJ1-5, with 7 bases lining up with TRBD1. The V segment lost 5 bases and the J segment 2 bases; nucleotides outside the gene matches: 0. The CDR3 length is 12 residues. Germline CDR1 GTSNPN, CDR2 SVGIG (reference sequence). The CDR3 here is CAWGTGNQPQHF. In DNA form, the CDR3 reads TGTGCCTGGGGGACAGGCAATCAGCCCCAGCATTTT.

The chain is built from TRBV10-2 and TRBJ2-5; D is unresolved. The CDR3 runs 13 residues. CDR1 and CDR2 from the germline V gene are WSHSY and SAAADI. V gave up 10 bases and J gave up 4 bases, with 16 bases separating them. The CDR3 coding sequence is TGCGCCACCACTATGAAGGACGGAGAGACCCAGTACTTC. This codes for CATTMKDGETQYF.

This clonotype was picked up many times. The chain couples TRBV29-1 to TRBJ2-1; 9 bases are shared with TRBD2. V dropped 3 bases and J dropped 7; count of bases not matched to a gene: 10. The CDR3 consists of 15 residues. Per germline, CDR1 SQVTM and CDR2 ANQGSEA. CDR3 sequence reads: CSVEGGGRADNEQFF. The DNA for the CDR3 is TGCAGCGTTGAGGGGGGCGGGAGGGCCGATAATGAGCAGTTCTTC.

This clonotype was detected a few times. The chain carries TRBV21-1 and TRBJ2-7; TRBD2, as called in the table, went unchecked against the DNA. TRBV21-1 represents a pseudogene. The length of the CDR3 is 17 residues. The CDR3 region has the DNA TGTGCCAGCAGCAAAGGGGGCGGGGTAGCGGGAGCCTACGAGCAGTACTTC. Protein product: CASSKGGGVAGAYEQYF.

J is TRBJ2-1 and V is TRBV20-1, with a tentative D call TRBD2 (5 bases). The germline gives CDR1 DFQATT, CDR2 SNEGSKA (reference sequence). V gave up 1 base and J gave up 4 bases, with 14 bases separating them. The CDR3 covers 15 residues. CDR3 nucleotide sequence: TGCAGTGCTAGAGTGGAAGGGAGAGCTTACAATGAGCAGTTCTTC. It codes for CSARVEGRAYNEQFF.

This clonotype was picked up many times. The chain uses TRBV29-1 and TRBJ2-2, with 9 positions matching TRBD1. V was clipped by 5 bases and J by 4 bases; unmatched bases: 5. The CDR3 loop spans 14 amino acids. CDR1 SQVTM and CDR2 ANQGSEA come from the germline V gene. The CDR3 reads CSVQGQGGTGELFF. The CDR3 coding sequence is TGCAGCGTTCAGGGACAGGGAGGCACCGGGGAGCTGTTTTTT.

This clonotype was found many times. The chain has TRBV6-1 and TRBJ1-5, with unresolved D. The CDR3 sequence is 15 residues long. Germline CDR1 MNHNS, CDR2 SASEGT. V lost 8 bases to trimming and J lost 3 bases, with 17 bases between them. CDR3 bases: TGTGCCAGCCTCCAGCGCCAGGAAAACAATCAGCCCCAGCATTTT. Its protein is CASLQRQENNQPQHF.

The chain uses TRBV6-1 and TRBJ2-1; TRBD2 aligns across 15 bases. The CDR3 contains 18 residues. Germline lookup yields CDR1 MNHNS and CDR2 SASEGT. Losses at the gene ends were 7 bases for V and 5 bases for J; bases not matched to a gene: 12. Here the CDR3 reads CASKLSGLAGGTHNEQFF. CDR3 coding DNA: TGTGCCAGCAAGCTTTCGGGACTAGCGGGAGGTACCCACAATGAGCAGTTCTTC.